Sequencing of this T cell receptor beta chain was carried out in a study of response to subunit inactivated influenza vaccine (dated by TCRdb to 2016 to 2019). For the study in its entirety: Deep quantitative profiling of the T cell receptor repertoire was used in the study to follow responses to a trivalent subunit inactivated influenza vaccine.

The time point label for this specimen denotes: 45 to 55 days after influenza vaccine administration. The method was RT-PCR. The listed sequencing device is Illumina HiSeq 2500. The public reads were reanalyzed by TCRdb: fastp trimming at Q25, MiXCR alignment, in-frame beta chains only. Rows are combined by CDR3 protein, so each entry shows the most common genes and DNA. Counted in this sample were around 150,000 distinct CDR3 sequences; 11% of them appeared once. Of the sample, around an eighth falls within the top ten clones. What the authors observed across the whole study: It was suggested by the authors that each seasonal influenza vaccination may recruit only a limited number of new T cells.

The table lists this clonotype with a few counts. What antigen it recognizes has not been identified. Within one base of it there is no much larger clone, and no base qualities were kept. Via the germline V gene, CDR1 is KGHSH and CDR2 LQKENI. Deletion took 3 bases off V and 3 bases off J, with a span of 15 bases between the germline ends. Measured from the cysteine to the phenylalanine, the CDR3 is 16 residues long. Only the CDR3 portion is preserved as DNA: 48 bases, with reading frame beginning at the first base. The chain links TRBV18 with TRBJ2-4; TRBD2 is perhaps the D gene, given 6 matching bases. The starting material was non-naive T cells sorted from PBMCs, obtained 35 to 45 days after vaccination. Reading the label with the study, this specimen's cell subset or site is: memory T cell fraction. This receptor was identified in a man between 50 and 59 years old who received an inactivated influenza vaccine. Donor details come from another sample of the same person, matched by shared clones. In nucleotide form, the sequence is TGTGCCAGCTCACCGGGCGGGGATCCGGGCAAAAACATTCAGTACTTC. Its protein is CASSPGGDPGKNIQYF. Reference TRBV18 and TRBJ2-4 genes cover what lies past the CDR3, so the full variable domain is NAGVMQNPRHLVRRRGQEARLRCSPMKGHSHVYWYRQLPEEGLKFMVYLQKENIIDESGMPKERFSAEFPKEGPSILRIQQVVRGDSAAYFCASSPGGDPGKNIQYFGAGTRLSVL.